Described below is a single T cell receptor beta chain sequence and its context. Its cognate antigen is unknown. The read ends 3 residues before the CDR3 terminus; that terminus is restored from the germline J gene. The germline V gene encodes CDR1 GTSNPN and CDR2 SVGIG (reference sequence). V was shortened by 8 bases and J by 8 bases, with 10 bases between the two germline ends. The CDR3 extends over 10 amino acids. This specimen comes from a study of T cells in women clearing cervical HPV infection. On the study more broadly: Only a few women had HLA typing results available.

Points from the study as a whole: Repertoire richness, not evenness, was significantly elevated in CIN3+ cases versus controls.

Repertoires were generated with immunoSEQ multiplex PCR, while TCRdb's copy carries only in-frame clones and drops some. The sample table includes about 33,000 clones. The sample was blood buffy coat. The V and J genes are TRBV30 and TRBJ1-3; D is undetermined. This sequence originates from a woman aged 18 to 69 with a cervical HPV16 infection that either progressed to CIN3+ or cleared (not recorded which). CDR3 sequence: CAVYRYTIYF. The sequenced part of the CDR3 DNA is TGTGCCGTATACCGGTACACC.